The rows below give T cell receptor beta chains drawn from one sample of a study of pediatric ulcerative colitis. The method was immunoSEQ multiplex PCR; TCRdb's version includes in-frame clones alone and lacks a portion of them. There are some 10,000 clones in the sample; about 90% occur only once, and 6.5% to 9% lies in the top ten. Sequenced sample: blood. The receptors come from a girl between 5 and 17 years old with moderate ulcerative colitis. CDR3s include the opening cysteine and the closing phenylalanine or tryptophan. Each record gives: J gene, V gene, clone size, D gene, CDR3 DNA, CDR3 protein. D genes are given only for firm matches. The size field is filled for only some rows; it gives once, few, many or a size class.

j_call: TRBJ2-2; v_call: TRBV7-9; clone_size: NA; d_call: NA; cdr3_nt: TGTGCCAGCAGCCCCTTGGTCGCCGGGGGATGGACCGGGGAGCTGTTTTTT; cdr3_aa: CASSPLVAGGWTGELFF
j_call: TRBJ1-1; v_call: TRBV4-1; clone_size: NA; d_call: NA; cdr3_nt: TGCGCCAGCAGCCAAGATGAGGGCATGAACACTGAAGCTTTCTTT; cdr3_aa: CASSQDEGMNTEAFF
j_call: TRBJ2-7; v_call: TRBV18; clone_size: NA; d_call: TRBD1; cdr3_nt: TGTGCCAGCTCACCCGGACAGGCGAACTCCTACGAGCAGTACTTC; cdr3_aa: CASSPGQANSYEQYF
j_call: TRBJ2-6; v_call: TRBV6-5; clone_size: NA; d_call: NA; cdr3_nt: TGTGCCAGCAGTTACTCGGGGGATGGGGCCAACGTCCTGACTTTC; cdr3_aa: CASSYSGDGANVLTF
j_call: TRBJ1-1; v_call: TRBV4-2; clone_size: NA; d_call: NA; cdr3_nt: TGTGCCAGCAGCCAAGATCACCGTTCGGGCTTTGAAGCTTTCTTT; cdr3_aa: CASSQDHRSGFEAFF
j_call: TRBJ2-1; v_call: TRBV10-1; clone_size: NA; d_call: NA; cdr3_nt: TGCGCCAGCAGTGAAAGGGCAAGGGAGAGGGTGCAGTTCTTC; cdr3_aa: CASSERARERVQFF
j_call: TRBJ2-7; v_call: TRBV6-5; clone_size: NA; d_call: NA; cdr3_nt: TGTGCCAGCAGTGGTATTGCCCCCTACGAGCAGTACTTC; cdr3_aa: CASSGIAPYEQYF
j_call: TRBJ1-3; v_call: TRBV11-2; clone_size: NA; d_call: NA; cdr3_nt: TGTGCCAGCAGCTACCCGGGCTCTGGAAACACCATATATTTT; cdr3_aa: CASSYPGSGNTIYF
j_call: TRBJ2-2; v_call: TRBV5-1; clone_size: NA; d_call: NA; cdr3_nt: TGCGCCAGCAGCGTGACAACCCCTCGGAACACCGGGGAGCTGTTTTTT; cdr3_aa: CASSVTTPRNTGELFF
j_call: TRBJ2-1; v_call: TRBV5-4; clone_size: once; d_call: TRBD2; cdr3_nt: TGTGCCAGCAGCTTGGGAGGGCCTAGCGGGGGGGTCTACAATGAGCAGTTCTTC; cdr3_aa: CASSLGGPSGGVYNEQFF
j_call: TRBJ2-1; v_call: TRBV11-3; clone_size: NA; d_call: NA; cdr3_nt: TGTGCCAGCAGCTTATGTAAACCCCTCCCCGGGCCCGGTGAGCAGTTCTTC; cdr3_aa: CASSLCKPLPGPGEQFF
j_call: TRBJ2-7; v_call: TRBV7-9; clone_size: NA; d_call: NA; cdr3_nt: TGTGCCAGCAGCTTAGAAACGGTTGTGGTGGGTGGCGGCACCGGCGAGCAGTACTTC; cdr3_aa: CASSLETVVVGGGTGEQYF
j_call: TRBJ1-5; v_call: TRBV2; clone_size: NA; d_call: NA; cdr3_nt: TGTGCCAGCAAGGGACTCAATCAGCCCCAGCATTTT; cdr3_aa: CASKGLNQPQHF
j_call: TRBJ2-5; v_call: TRBV7-8; clone_size: NA; d_call: TRBD2; cdr3_nt: TGTGCCAGCAGCCCCCGGACTAGCGGGAATAGGGAGACCCAGTACTTC; cdr3_aa: CASSPRTSGNRETQYF
j_call: TRBJ2-5; v_call: TRBV19; clone_size: NA; d_call: NA; cdr3_nt: TGTGCCAGTAGTCCGGGTCGGGAGACCCAGTACTTC; cdr3_aa: CASSPGRETQYF
j_call: TRBJ2-5; v_call: TRBV12-2; clone_size: NA; d_call: NA; cdr3_nt: TGTGCAAGTCGACTCGACAGGGGGCGAAATATAGAGACCCAGTACTTC; cdr3_aa: CASRLDRGRNIETQYF
j_call: TRBJ1-6; v_call: TRBV19; clone_size: NA; d_call: NA; cdr3_nt: TGTGCCAGTAGTACGTCAGCCTCCTATAATTCACCCCTCCACTTT; cdr3_aa: CASSTSASYNSPLHF
j_call: TRBJ1-5; v_call: TRBV9; clone_size: few; d_call: NA; cdr3_nt: TGTGCCAGCAGCGTAGGGACGGTTGCTGGCCAGCCCCAGCATTTT; cdr3_aa: CASSVGTVAGQPQHF
j_call: TRBJ1-1; v_call: TRBV29-1; clone_size: NA; d_call: TRBD1; cdr3_nt: TGCAGCCTCCGACAGGGGTTGAACACTGAAGCTTTCTTT; cdr3_aa: CSLRQGLNTEAFF
j_call: TRBJ1-3; v_call: TRBV6-6; clone_size: once; d_call: NA; cdr3_nt: TGTGCCAGCAGTTACCGGGGGTGGGGCGGAAACACCATATATTTT; cdr3_aa: CASSYRGWGGNTIYF
j_call: TRBJ1-1; v_call: TRBV7-2; clone_size: NA; d_call: NA; cdr3_nt: TGTGCCAGCAGCTTAGCTAATGTGGGATCGAACACTGAAGCTTTCTTT; cdr3_aa: CASSLANVGSNTEAFF
j_call: TRBJ1-1; v_call: TRBV28; clone_size: NA; d_call: NA; cdr3_nt: TGTGCCAGCAGTAAAGTGCGGGTGAACACTGAAGCTTTCTTT; cdr3_aa: CASSKVRVNTEAFF
j_call: TRBJ2-1; v_call: TRBV5-5; clone_size: NA; d_call: NA; cdr3_nt: TGTGCCAGCAGCTTGTCAGACAGGGGAGGGGAGTTCTTC; cdr3_aa: CASSLSDRGGEFF
j_call: TRBJ2-6; v_call: TRBV9; clone_size: NA; d_call: NA; cdr3_nt: TGTGCCAGCAGCGTAGACGGGCCAGGGGCAGGTTGGGTTTCTTCTGGGGCCAACGTCCTGACTTTC; cdr3_aa: CASSVDGPGAGWVSSGANVLTF
j_call: TRBJ2-2; v_call: TRBV2; clone_size: NA; d_call: NA; cdr3_nt: TGTGCCAGCAAGGGTGGCCTCGTCACCGGGGAGCTGTTTTTT; cdr3_aa: CASKGGLVTGELFF
j_call: TRBJ1-3; v_call: TRBV13; clone_size: NA; d_call: TRBD1; cdr3_nt: TGTGCCAGCAGCCCCTGGGACAGGGCCTCTGGAAACACCATATATTTT; cdr3_aa: CASSPWDRASGNTIYF
j_call: TRBJ2-5; v_call: TRBV7-2; clone_size: NA; d_call: NA; cdr3_nt: TGTGCCAGCAGCTATCAGACTAGTGGAGAGACCCAGTACTTC; cdr3_aa: CASSYQTSGETQYF
j_call: TRBJ2-5; v_call: TRBV27; clone_size: NA; d_call: NA; cdr3_nt: TGTGCCAGCAGTTTCACGGGGGAGACCCAGTACTTC; cdr3_aa: CASSFTGETQYF
j_call: TRBJ1-1; v_call: TRBV2; clone_size: NA; d_call: NA; cdr3_nt: TGTGCCAGCAGTGAAGTAGAGACCACTGAAGCTTTCTTT; cdr3_aa: CASSEVETTEAFF
j_call: TRBJ2-3; v_call: TRBV5-1; clone_size: once; d_call: TRBD2; cdr3_nt: TGCGCCAGCAGCCCCCGGACGGGAGGAGGAGATACGCAGTATTTT; cdr3_aa: CASSPRTGGGDTQYF
j_call: TRBJ1-2; v_call: TRBV5-4; clone_size: NA; d_call: TRBD1; cdr3_nt: TGTGCCAGCAGCCCTCAGCAGGGCAGGGGGTATGGCTACACCTTC; cdr3_aa: CASSPQQGRGYGYTF
j_call: TRBJ2-3; v_call: TRBV10-3; clone_size: NA; d_call: NA; cdr3_nt: TGTGCCATCAGGGGGCAGGGGGTAGCGGTAAGCACAGATACGCAGTATTTT; cdr3_aa: CAIRGQGVAVSTDTQYF
j_call: TRBJ2-5; v_call: TRBV11-2; clone_size: NA; d_call: NA; cdr3_nt: TGTGCCAGCCAACCACCTGCATTTCCCGAGACCCAGTACTTC; cdr3_aa: CASQPPAFPETQYF
j_call: TRBJ2-3; v_call: TRBV7-6; clone_size: NA; d_call: NA; cdr3_nt: TGTGCCAGCAGCTTTTTGACTAGCACAGATACGCAGTATTTT; cdr3_aa: CASSFLTSTDTQYF
j_call: TRBJ2-1; v_call: TRBV9; clone_size: NA; d_call: NA; cdr3_nt: TGTGCCAGCAGCGTAACGGGAGACAATGAGCAGTTCTTC; cdr3_aa: CASSVTGDNEQFF
j_call: TRBJ1-6; v_call: TRBV7-8; clone_size: NA; d_call: TRBD1; cdr3_nt: TGTGCCAGCAGCTGGGGGGGACAGGGGAAATCACCCCTCCACTTT; cdr3_aa: CASSWGGQGKSPLHF
j_call: TRBJ2-1; v_call: TRBV9; clone_size: NA; d_call: TRBD2; cdr3_nt: TGTGCCAGCAGCGCAAGTTTAACCCCGGGACTAGCGGGAGAAAATGAGCAGTTCTTC; cdr3_aa: CASSASLTPGLAGENEQFF
j_call: TRBJ1-2; v_call: TRBV7-2; clone_size: NA; d_call: NA; cdr3_nt: TGTGCCAGCAGCTTAGCGTCGGGGAATGGCTACACCTTC; cdr3_aa: CASSLASGNGYTF
j_call: TRBJ1-1; v_call: TRBV6-6; clone_size: once; d_call: TRBD1; cdr3_nt: TGTGGGGCGCACAGGGGTTTCACTGAAGCTTTCTTT; cdr3_aa: CGAHRGFTEAFF
j_call: TRBJ1-2; v_call: TRBV7-8; clone_size: NA; d_call: NA; cdr3_nt: TGTGCCAGCAGCTTAAGGGTCACAGGCCGGGGCGGCTACACCTTC; cdr3_aa: CASSLRVTGRGGYTF
j_call: TRBJ2-5; v_call: TRBV5-6; clone_size: NA; d_call: TRBD2; cdr3_nt: TGTGCCAGCAGCTTACCGTACGGGAGGAAAGAGACCCAGTACTTC; cdr3_aa: CASSLPYGRKETQYF
j_call: TRBJ1-2; v_call: TRBV19; clone_size: NA; d_call: NA; cdr3_nt: TGTGCCAGTAGTTATTCGGGGTCCGGCTACACCTTC; cdr3_aa: CASSYSGSGYTF
j_call: TRBJ1-1; v_call: TRBV30; clone_size: few; d_call: NA; cdr3_nt: TGTGCCTGGAGTGTAGGATTGGACCGTGAAGCTTTCTTT; cdr3_aa: CAWSVGLDREAFF
j_call: TRBJ2-2; v_call: TRBV28; clone_size: NA; d_call: TRBD2; cdr3_nt: TGTGCCAGCAGTTACAGTTTAGCGGGAGCGGGCACCGGGGAGCTGTTTTTT; cdr3_aa: CASSYSLAGAGTGELFF
j_call: TRBJ1-1; v_call: TRBV7-9; clone_size: once; d_call: NA; cdr3_nt: TGTGCCAGCAGCTTAAGGGGAGTGGACTTGAACACTGAAGCTTTCTTT; cdr3_aa: CASSLRGVDLNTEAFF
j_call: TRBJ1-1; v_call: TRBV7-9; clone_size: NA; d_call: TRBD1; cdr3_nt: TGTGCCAGCATGCTAGGGACAGGGCTATTGAACACTGAAGCTTTCTTT; cdr3_aa: CASMLGTGLLNTEAFF
j_call: TRBJ1-1; v_call: TRBV7-8; clone_size: once; d_call: NA; cdr3_nt: TGTGCCAGCAGCTCCGCGTTGGGGGTGAACACTGAAGCTTTCTTT; cdr3_aa: CASSSALGVNTEAFF
j_call: TRBJ2-1; v_call: TRBV4-2; clone_size: once; d_call: TRBD2; cdr3_nt: TGTGCCAGCAGCCATGGACTAGCGGGGGAACTCGACAATGAGCAGTTCTTC; cdr3_aa: CASSHGLAGELDNEQFF
j_call: TRBJ2-7; v_call: TRBV15; clone_size: NA; d_call: NA; cdr3_nt: TGTGCCACCAGCAGAGTCGTGCAGGGGTCCTACGAGCAGTACTTC; cdr3_aa: CATSRVVQGSYEQYF
j_call: TRBJ1-4; v_call: TRBV10-3; clone_size: NA; d_call: NA; cdr3_nt: TGTGCCATCAGTGAGGGGCAGGCCGTAAATGAAAAACTGTTTTTT; cdr3_aa: CAISEGQAVNEKLFF
j_call: TRBJ2-5; v_call: TRBV13; clone_size: NA; d_call: NA; cdr3_nt: TGTGCCAGCAGCCCTCCATCTAGCGAAGAGACCCAGTACTTC; cdr3_aa: CASSPPSSEETQYF
j_call: TRBJ1-5; v_call: TRBV19; clone_size: NA; d_call: NA; cdr3_nt: TGTGCCAGTGTAGGTTCAGGGCATTATAGCAATCAGCCCCAGCATTTT; cdr3_aa: CASVGSGHYSNQPQHF
j_call: TRBJ2-7; v_call: TRBV19; clone_size: NA; d_call: NA; cdr3_nt: TGTGCCAGTAGTATTGTGCTTTCGAGCTCCTACGAGCAGTACTTC; cdr3_aa: CASSIVLSSSYEQYF
j_call: TRBJ1-1; v_call: TRBV7-9; clone_size: NA; d_call: TRBD1; cdr3_nt: TGTGCCAGCAGCCAATTGACAGGGGTGAACACTGAAGCTTTCTTT; cdr3_aa: CASSQLTGVNTEAFF
j_call: TRBJ2-7; v_call: TRBV6-6; clone_size: NA; d_call: NA; cdr3_nt: TGTGCCAGCAGGCAACAGGGTAGGGACGAGCAGTACTTC; cdr3_aa: CASRQQGRDEQYF
j_call: TRBJ1-1; v_call: TRBV30; clone_size: NA; d_call: TRBD1; cdr3_nt: TGTGCCTGGAGCGCGAAAAGGGGGCTGTCGAGCACTGAAGCTTTCTTT; cdr3_aa: CAWSAKRGLSSTEAFF
j_call: TRBJ2-2; v_call: TRBV5-1; clone_size: NA; d_call: NA; cdr3_nt: TGCGCCAGCAGCTTGGCTTCCGGTTTGGTCGGGGAGCTGTTTTTT; cdr3_aa: CASSLASGLVGELFF
j_call: TRBJ1-1; v_call: TRBV10-3; clone_size: once; d_call: TRBD1; cdr3_nt: TGTGCCATCAGTGGGTCAGGGGGCAACACTGAAGCTTTCTTT; cdr3_aa: CAISGSGGNTEAFF
j_call: TRBJ2-2; v_call: TRBV20-1; clone_size: NA; d_call: NA; cdr3_nt: TGCAGTGCTACTAGGACCGGGGAGCTGTTTTTT; cdr3_aa: CSATRTGELFF